This entry lists 22 T cell receptor beta chains sequenced from one sample in a study of shared clonotypes between healthy human individuals. Some clones are missing from TCRdb's copy, which holds only in-frame ones; the method was immunoSEQ multiplex PCR. The sample shows approximately 1.4 million clones, approximately 98% of them seen only once. Source material: naive CD4+ T cells sorted from blood. Described subset: CD45RA+ positively selected. Receptors were obtained from a man aged 25-40 years in good health.

The chain couples TRBV9 to TRBJ2-2; no reliable D call. Germline V lookup: CDR1 SGDLS, CDR2 YYNGEE. V lost 0 bases and J 5 bases, leaving 20 bases between the germline ends. The CDR3 is made up of 18 amino acids. The CDR3 region is CASSVVPFSQMGTGELFF. Here the CDR3 DNA reads TGTGCCAGCAGCGTAGTCCCGTTCTCCCAGATGGGGACCGGGGAGCTGTTTTTT.

This clone appeared a single time. This chain joins TRBV5-1 and TRBJ2-1; 7 positions agree with TRBD2. The J segment lost 4 bases and the V segment lost 2 bases, leaving 6 bases of the junction unmatched. Germline lookup yields CDR1 SGHRS and CDR2 YFSETQ. This CDR3 is 15 amino acids long. The CDR3 loop reads CASSLPSGRYNEQFF. The DNA of the CDR3 is TGCGCCAGCAGCTTACCGTCCGGGAGGTACAATGAGCAGTTCTTC.

This chain joins TRBV18 and TRBJ2-5; tentatively, D is TRBD1 (7 bases). This CDR3 region has 18 residues. Germline V CDR1 and CDR2: KGHSH, LQKENI. V dropped 3 bases and J dropped 5 bases, with 25 bases sitting between them. Here the CDR3 reads CASSPTGSSQTSGETQYF. DNA of the CDR3: TGTGCCAGCTCACCGACAGGGTCTTCTCAAACAAGCGGGGAGACCCAGTACTTC.

The genes are TRBV6-5 and TRBJ2-5; 7 positions match TRBD2. V shed 7 bases and J 1 base; nucleotides not matched to a gene: 9. The germline gives CDR1 MNHEY, CDR2 SVGAGI. The CDR3 totals 15 residues. As DNA, the CDR3 is TGTGCCAGCACGTCGCTAGCGGAGATCCAAGAGACCCAGTACTTC. It yields the protein CASTSLAEIQETQYF.

V and J are TRBV19 and TRBJ1-2, with D unclear. The CDR3 length is 14 residues. Trimming stripped 5 bases from V and 6 bases from J, with 16 bases between. Germline CDR1 reads LNHDA; CDR2 reads SQIVND (reference sequence). The CDR3 DNA is TGTGCCAGTAGTCCACCGTGGGCAGACCATGGCTACACCTTC. Its protein is CASSPPWADHGYTF.

This clone was recorded only once. J is TRBJ2-3 and V is TRBV18; TRBD1 matches 10 bases. J was trimmed by 8 bases and V by 0 bases; bases with no gene match: 5. Germline lookup yields CDR1 KGHSH and CDR2 LQKENI. The CDR3 loop spans 15 amino acids. The CDR3 here is CASSPPDRGPLTQYF. CDR3 nucleotide sequence: TGTGCCAGCTCACCACCTGACAGGGGGCCACTTACGCAGTATTTT.

This rearrangement joins TRBV7-6 to TRBJ2-2, with a possible D match to TRBD1 (6 bases). The CDR3 extends over 15 amino acids. Germline V gene data show CDR1 as SGHVS and CDR2 as FNYEAQ. V gave up 4 bases and J gave up 4 bases, with 13 bases separating them. CDR3 region: CASSSTGSRTGELFF. The CDR3 nucleotides are TGTGCCAGCAGCTCCACAGGGAGTCGCACCGGGGAGCTGTTTTTT.

The chain links TRBV9 to TRBJ1-1; TRBD1 might be the D (6 bases). CDR3 length equals 13 residues. Germline CDR1 and CDR2: SGDLS and YYNGEE. Trimming removed 4 bases from V and 10 bases from J, with 17 bases in between. CDR3 nucleotide sequence: TGTGCCAGCAGCCCTTACCTACAGGGAAGAGCTTTCTTT. It is translated as CASSPYLQGRAFF.

The V call is TRBV9, the J call TRBJ2-1; no clear D. V shed 4 bases and J shed 4 bases, with 15 bases lying between them. CDR1 and CDR2 (germline): SGDLS, YYNGEE. The CDR3 extends over 15 amino acids. The CDR3 DNA is TGTGCCAGCAGCCTAGGAGAGTTCGTTTACAATGAGCAGTTCTTC. Translating gives CASSLGEFVYNEQFF.

DNA for the CDR3: TGTGCCAGCAGTTTATTGACTAGCGGAACCACCGGGGAGCTGTTTTTT. It specifies CASSLLTSGTTGELFF. The chain joins TRBV28 to TRBJ2-2, with 9 bases matching TRBD2. V lost 1 base and J lost 4; bases outside the gene matches: 4. Germline V CDR1 and CDR2: MDHEN, SYDVKM. The CDR3 loop spans 16 amino acids.

The chain employs TRBV7-8 and TRBJ2-2; D remains ambiguous. Germline V gives CDR1 SGHVS, CDR2 FQNEAQ. CDR3 size: 15 residues. Trimming pared 3 bases from V and 0 bases from J, leaving 8 bases between. CDR3 region: CASSFRRPNTGELFF. The DNA of the CDR3 is TGTGCCAGCAGCTTTCGACGGCCGAACACCGGGGAGCTGTTTTTT.

The rearrangement links TRBV28 to TRBJ2-1, with TRBD2 matching 7 bases. This CDR3 comprises 15 residues. The V gene end was trimmed by 6 bases and the J gene end by 9 bases; junction bases not matched to a gene: 14. Germline V gene sequence: CDR1 MDHEN, CDR2 SYDVKM. This CDR3 reads CASSLDQREAPEQFF. In DNA, the CDR3 is TGTGCCAGCAGCTTGGACCAACGGGAGGCGCCTGAGCAGTTCTTC.

V is TRBV6-6 and J is TRBJ1-3; D is possibly TRBD1 (6 bases). V gave up 5 bases and J gave up 1 base, with 12 bases separating them. Germline-derived CDR1 and CDR2 are MNHNY and SVGAGI (reference sequence). This CDR3 comprises 15 residues. The CDR3 spells CASSRQTGSGNTIYF. CDR3 coding DNA: TGTGCCAGCAGTCGCCAGACAGGATCTGGAAACACCATATATTTT.

The count of this clone is one. The rearrangement uses TRBV19 and TRBJ1-4; D uncertain. The CDR3 has 14 residues. Germline V lookup: CDR1 LNHDA, CDR2 SQIVND (reference sequence). Trimming cost V 4 bases and J 7 bases, with 13 bases left between them. The CDR3, as DNA: TGTGCCAGTAGTAACCGGGCCGAACTTGAAAAACTGTTTTTT. Translating it yields CASSNRAELEKLFF. The whole variable domain, filled in from reference TRBV19 and TRBJ1-4, reads DGGITQSPKYLFRKEGQNVTLSCEQNLNHDAMYWYRQDPGQGLRLIYYSQIVNDFQKGDIAEGYSVSREKKESFPLTVTSAQKNPTAFYLCASSNRAELEKLFFGSGTQLSVL.

This rearrangement joins TRBV21-1 to TRBJ1-2; the listed D gene, TRBD1, was not tested against the DNA. TRBV21-1 is termed a pseudogene. This CDR3 region has 18 residues. This chain's CDR3 is CASSGKWDSTKISYGYTF. The CDR3 DNA follows: TGTGCCAGCAGCGGGAAATGGGACAGTACTAAAATTAGCTATGGCTACACCTTC.

The gene calls are TRBV5-1 and TRBJ1-5, with TRBD1 as a possible D gene (5 bases). The CDR3 spans 14 residues. Trimming pared 0 bases from V and 8 bases from J, leaving 12 bases between. Germline lookup yields CDR1 SGHRS and CDR2 YFSETQ. The CDR3 protein is CASSLEGQGEPQHF. The CDR3 nucleotides are TGCGCCAGCAGCTTGGAGGGGCAGGGAGAGCCCCAGCATTTT.

The rearrangement uses TRBV27 and TRBJ2-1; 8 bases match TRBD2. V lost 2 bases and J lost 8; bases outside the gene matches: 8. This CDR3 contains 15 residues. CDR1 and CDR2 (germline): MNHEY, SMNVEV (reference sequence). CDR3 region: CASSLLGLVIDEQFF. The CDR3 region has the DNA TGTGCCAGCAGTTTACTGGGACTAGTTATCGATGAGCAGTTCTTC.

J is TRBJ2-1 and V is TRBV7-9; D possibly corresponds to TRBD2 (5 bases). The V end was cut by 5 bases, the J end by 5 bases, with 10 bases between. The germline CDR1 and CDR2 sequences are SEHNR and FQNEAQ (reference sequence). The CDR3 length is 13 residues. In DNA form, the CDR3 reads TGTGCCAGCAGCATCGGGATGGACAATGAGCAGTTCTTC. Translated: CASSIGMDNEQFF.

In regard to this clone: At one of its ends the junction is not consistent with the germline gene, which may arise from a read error. This chain joins TRBV2 and TRBJ1-5; 8 nucleotides agree with TRBD1. CDR1 SNHLY and CDR2 FYNNEI come from the germline V gene. The CDR3 covers 16 residues. CDR3 amino acids: CASGETGAISNQPQHF. CDR3 nucleotides: TGTGCCAGCGGTGAGACAGGGGCCATTAGCAATCAGCCCCAGCATTTT.

The gene calls are TRBV18 and TRBJ1-2; 10 bases align to TRBD1. J was trimmed by 4 bases and V by 4 bases; bases with no gene match: 9. The CDR3 spans 16 residues. Germline CDR1 KGHSH, CDR2 LQKENI. CDR3 nucleotide sequence: TGTGCCAGCTCACTGGGACAGGGGACGGAGGCCTATGGCTACACCTTC. This sequence encodes CASSLGQGTEAYGYTF.

This chain connects TRBV4-1 to TRBJ2-7; D gene uncertain. Germline CDR1 and CDR2: MGHRA and YSYEKL. The CDR3 sequence is 15 residues long. The V gene lost 1 base and the J gene lost 0 bases, with 10 bases spanning the gap. The CDR3: CASSQVSGLSYEQYF. Here the CDR3 DNA reads TGCGCCAGCAGCCAAGTCTCGGGCCTCTCCTACGAGCAGTACTTC.

The chain couples TRBV30 to TRBJ2-2; 7 nucleotides line up with TRBD1. The CDR3 consists of 13 residues. The V gene's germline CDR1 is GTSNPN and CDR2 SVGIG (reference sequence). Trimming took 5 bases from V and 2 from J; bases not matched to a gene: 2. For the CDR3, the DNA is TGTGCCTGGGGACAGGCCAACACCGGGGAGCTGTTTTTT. Translated, it gives CAWGQANTGELFF.